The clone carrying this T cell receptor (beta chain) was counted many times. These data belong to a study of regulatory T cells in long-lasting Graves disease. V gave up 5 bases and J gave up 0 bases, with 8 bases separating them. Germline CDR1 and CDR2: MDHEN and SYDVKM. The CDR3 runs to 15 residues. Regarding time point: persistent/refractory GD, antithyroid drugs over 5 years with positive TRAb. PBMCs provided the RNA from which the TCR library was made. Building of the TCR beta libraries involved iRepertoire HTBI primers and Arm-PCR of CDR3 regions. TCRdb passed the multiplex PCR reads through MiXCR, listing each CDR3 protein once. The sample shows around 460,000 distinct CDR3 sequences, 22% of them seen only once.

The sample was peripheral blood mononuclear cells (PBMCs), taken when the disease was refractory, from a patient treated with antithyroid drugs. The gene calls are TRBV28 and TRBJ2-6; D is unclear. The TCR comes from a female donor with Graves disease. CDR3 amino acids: CASSMGGSGANVLTF. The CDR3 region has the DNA TGTGCCAGCAGTATGGGTGGCTCTGGGGCCAACGTCCTGACTTTC.